Presented here are 12 T cell receptor beta chains from one specimen sequenced in a study of blood T cells in healthy people across ages. With a J-beta primer mix and a sample-barcoded 5' primer, a second PCR ran roughly 6 to 11 cycles. Via MiXCR, TCRdb re-called the 5' RACE reads, giving one row per CDR3 protein. The sample lists some 900,000 distinct CDR3 sequences, roughly 48% occurring once. The sample was blood. These TCRs come from a man aged 30 to 45 in good health.

V usage is TRBV2 and J usage is TRBJ2-1; 8 bases are a match to TRBD2. Germline V lookup: CDR1 SNHLY, CDR2 FYNNEI. The CDR3 runs to 14 residues. V trimming: 10 bases; J trimming: 3 bases; junction bases outside the gene matches: 8. Here the CDR3 reads CAILSGAHYNEQFF. DNA of the CDR3: TGTGCCATCCTTAGCGGGGCGCACTACAATGAGCAGTTCTTC. Looking up the rest from reference TRBV2 and TRBJ2-1 gives the full variable domain: EPEVTQTPSHQVTQMGQEVILRCVPISNHLYFYWYRQILGQKVEFLVSFYNNEISEKSEIFDDQFSVERPDGSNFTLKIRSTKLEDSAMYFCAILSGAHYNEQFFGPGTRLTVL.

The chain is built from TRBV14 and TRBJ2-3; D call uncertain. The CDR3 is 12 amino acids. Trimming pared 5 bases from V and 13 bases from J, leaving 16 bases between. CDR1 is SGHDN and CDR2 is FVKESK in the germline V gene. This CDR3 reads CASSGSIGVKYF. The CDR3 nucleotides read TGTGCCAGCAGCGGCAGTATCGGCGTAAAGTATTTT.

The rearrangement uses TRBV7-8 and TRBJ2-7; possibly TRBD2 for D (7 bases). Germline V gives CDR1 SGHVS, CDR2 FQNEAQ. Trimming shortened V by 3 bases and J by 0 bases, and 15 bases separated the two germline ends. The CDR3 consists of 16 residues. CDR3 in DNA: TGTGCCAGCAGCTTCCCAGGGGAGGGCCTCTCCTACGAGCAGTACTTC. It encodes CASSFPGEGLSYEQYF.

V is TRBV6-5 and J is TRBJ2-1; D gene uncertain. The J call is in doubt because the DNA end fits TRBJ2-7 better. Germline CDR1 MNHEY, CDR2 SVGAGI. This CDR3 spans 16 amino acids. In DNA, the CDR3 is TGTGCCAGCATCCCGAGAGGCTCTAACTCCTACAATGAGCAGTACTTC. Protein product: CASIPRGSNSYNEQYF.

J is TRBJ1-6 and V is TRBV7-9; a weak D match, TRBD1 (5 bases). Germline loops: CDR1 SEHNR, CDR2 FQNEAQ (reference sequence). The CDR3 loop spans 15 amino acids. Deletions cut 1 base from V and 9 bases from J, with 13 bases between. CDR3 in amino acids: CASSLDRGMSSPLHF. The CDR3 DNA sequence: TGTGCCAGCAGCTTAGATCGGGGGATGAGTTCACCCCTCCACTTT.

This clonotype was observed many times. The chain combines TRBV20-1 with TRBJ2-3, with D unresolved. The V gene lost 6 bases and the J gene lost 5 bases, with 18 bases spanning the gap. The CDR3 has 14 amino acids. The V gene's germline CDR1 is DFQATT and CDR2 SNEGSKA (reference sequence). The CDR3, as DNA: TGCAGTGCGGCCCGGGCCCCCCCCAGAGATACGCAGTATTTT. Its translation is CSAARAPPRDTQYF.

This chain links TRBV20-1 with TRBJ2-2; the D gene could be TRBD1 or TRBD2 (6 bases each). Trimming stripped 1 base from V and 3 bases from J, with 12 bases between. The germline CDR1 and CDR2 sequences are DFQATT and SNEGSKA (reference sequence). The CDR3 has 15 residues. CDR3 in amino acids: CSARGGRGDTGELFF. CDR3 nucleotide sequence: TGCAGTGCTAGAGGTGGTAGGGGGGACACCGGGGAGCTGTTTTTT.

This clonotype showed up just a few times. The V gene is TRBV24-1, the J gene TRBJ2-1, with TRBD1 identical over 8 bases. This CDR3 region has 16 residues. V lost 3 bases and J lost 2; bases outside the gene matches: 5. Germline values: CDR1 KGHDR, CDR2 SFDVKD. The CDR3 loop is CATSDTGGGAYNEQFF. The CDR3 DNA is TGTGCCACCAGTGATACAGGGGGTGGTGCCTACAATGAGCAGTTCTTC.

J is TRBJ1-1 and V is TRBV28; possibly TRBD1 for D (5 bases). This CDR3 contains 12 residues. V shed 2 bases and J shed 13 bases, with 14 bases lying between them. Germline values: CDR1 MDHEN, CDR2 SYDVKM. CDR3 coding DNA: TGTGCCAGCAGTTTAATACTAGCGGGGGGTTTCTTT. Translating it yields CASSLILAGGFF. The full variable domain, with the rest looked up from reference TRBV28 and TRBJ1-1, is DVKVTQSSRYLVKRTGEKVFLECVQDMDHENMFWYRQDPGLGLRLIYFSYDVKMKEKGDIPEGYSVSREKKERFSLILESASTNQTSMYLCASSLILAGGFFGQGTRLTVV.

The V gene is TRBV19, the J gene TRBJ2-1; D unresolved. There are 14 residues in the CDR3. The V and J ends lost 1 base and 4 bases respectively, with 8 bases between them. The germline V gene has CDR1 LNHDA and CDR2 SQIVND (reference sequence). In nucleotides, the CDR3 is TGTGCCAGTAGTATAGCCAGTTATTACAATGAGCAGTTCTTC. This translates into CASSIASYYNEQFF.

This clonotype was picked up a small number of times. This rearrangement joins TRBV7-2 to TRBJ2-1; the D is unclear. The CDR3 runs 12 residues. In germline, CDR1 is SGHTA, CDR2 FQGNSA. V lost 0 bases, J lost 8 bases, and 5 bases lay in between. The CDR3 is CASSLAHYEQFF. The CDR3 DNA reads TGTGCCAGCAGCTTAGCGCACTATGAGCAGTTCTTC.

The table lists this clonotype with a few counts. The rearrangement joins TRBV6-2 or TRBV6-3 to TRBJ2-1; 8 bases are a match to TRBD2. Losses at the gene ends were 2 bases for V and 8 bases for J; bases not matched to a gene: 8. Germline assignment: CDR1 MNHEY and CDR2 SVGEGT. There are 15 residues in the CDR3. CDR3 sequence (DNA): TGTGCCAGCAGTTACGGCGGGGGGCGCAGGGATGAGCAGTTCTTC. This translates into CASSYGGGRRDEQFF.